This T cell receptor (beta chain) emerged from a study of T cells in localized non-small cell lung cancer. Libraries were prepared by immunoSEQ multiplex PCR; TCRdb keeps only in-frame clonotypes and omits some of them. The sample holds about 27,000 clones, less than 95% seen once. The V gene's germline CDR1 is KGHSH and CDR2 LQKENI. Trimming left V 5 bases short and J 7 bases short, with 24 bases between. The CDR3 sequence is 18 residues long. V and J are TRBV18 and TRBJ1-6, with D perhaps TRBD1 (5 bases). The receptor was derived from a woman aged 35 to 70 with stage I lung adenocarcinoma. The starting material was peripheral blood, obtained before any cancer treatment. CDR3 in DNA: TGTGCCAGCTCATGGGGACGCCCAGGTGAATCCCTGAATTCACCCCTCCACTTT. Its translation: CASSWGRPGESLNSPLHF.